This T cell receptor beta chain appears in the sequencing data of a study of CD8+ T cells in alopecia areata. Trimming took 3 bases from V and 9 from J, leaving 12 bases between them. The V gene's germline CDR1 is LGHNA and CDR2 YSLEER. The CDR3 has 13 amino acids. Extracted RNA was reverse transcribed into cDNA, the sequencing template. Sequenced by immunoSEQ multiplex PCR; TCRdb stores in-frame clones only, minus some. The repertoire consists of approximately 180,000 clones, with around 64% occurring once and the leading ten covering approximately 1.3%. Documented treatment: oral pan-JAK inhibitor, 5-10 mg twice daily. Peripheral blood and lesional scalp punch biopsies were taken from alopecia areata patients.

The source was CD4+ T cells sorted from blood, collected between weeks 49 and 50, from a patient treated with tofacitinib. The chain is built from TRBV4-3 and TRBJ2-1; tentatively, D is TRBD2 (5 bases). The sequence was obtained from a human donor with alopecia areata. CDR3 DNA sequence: TGCGCCAGCAGCCACCCGGGGATGGCTGAGCAGTTCTTC. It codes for CASSHPGMAEQFF.